This record concerns one TCR beta chain sequence. Its antigen is not known. The data are from a study of T cell responses to AZD1222 COVID-19 vaccine. Broader study findings: Sampling captured repertoires only after the peak T cell response.

CDR1 and CDR2 from the germline V gene are SEHNR and FQNEAQ (reference sequence). The CDR3 extends over 14 amino acids. Deletions cut 6 bases from V and 3 bases from J, with 11 bases between. The method was immunoSEQ multiplex PCR; TCRdb's version includes in-frame clones alone and lacks a portion of them. The sample contains about 150,000 clones, about 88% of which appear only once. The sequences come from peripheral blood, collected after recovery from COVID-19. This receptor was obtained from an adult who had recovered from COVID-19. The chain joins TRBV7-9 to TRBJ2-2; D perhaps matches TRBD1 (5 bases). CDR3 sequence reads: CASSLDSYTGELFF. CDR3 bases: TGTGCCAGCAGTCTAGACAGTTACACCGGGGAGCTGTTTTTT.